The clone carrying this T cell receptor (beta chain) was picked up one time. Antigen specificity is unknown. A junction boundary mismatches the germline segment, possibly from a read error. These data are taken from a study of response to subunit inactivated influenza vaccine. Study outcomes and limitations: Every seasonal influenza vaccination brings in few new T cells, the authors suggested.

Each CDR3 protein gets one entry after TCRdb re-called the RT-PCR reads with MiXCR. The table shows around 530,000 distinct CDR3 sequences, with roughly 10% occurring only once. CDR1 and CDR2 (germline): PRHDT, FYEKMQ (reference sequence). This CDR3 comprises 13 residues. This TCR came from a man aged 50 to 60 who received an inactivated influenza vaccine. The sample consisted of PBMCs from blood, taken on the day of vaccination. The chain employs TRBV13 and TRBJ1-2, with D hard to call. The CDR3 DNA reads as TGTGCCAGCAGCCCCGGGCTCCACTACGGCTACACCTTC. Protein product: CASSPGLHYGYTF.